The rows below give T cell receptor beta chains drawn from one sample of a study of identical twins. TCRdb ran MiXCR on the 5' RACE reads and lists one entry per CDR3 protein. The repertoire includes 690,000 or so distinct CDR3 sequences, 8% to 9% of them detected once, and 0.98% sits in the top ten. These sequences were also reported in another study, on yellow fever vaccine responses in identical twins.

Specimen: PBMCs. The receptors were sampled from a woman aged 18-35 years in good health. The CDR3 runs from the conserved cysteine through the conserved F or W. Each record gives: clone size, V gene, D gene, J gene, CDR3 protein, CDR3 DNA. The D gene is left open where the match is weak. Expanded clones are given a class, and other clones once, few, many or no size at all.

>.|TRBV6-6|.|TRBJ2-5
CASSTRRRETQYF
TGTGCCAGCAGTACAAGGCGGAGGGAGACCCAGTACTTC
>.|TRBV5-2|.|TRBJ2-3
CASNKVAVSISGGVPPRVSDTQYF
TGTGCCAGCAATAAAGTAGCGGTTTCGATTAGCGGGGGGGTACCCCCTCGAGTGTCAGATACGCAGTATTTT
>many|TRBV29-1|TRBD1|TRBJ2-1
CSVEGSYRGSSYNEQFF
TGCAGCGTTGAGGGGAGTTACAGGGGAAGCTCCTACAATGAGCAGTTCTTC
>few|TRBV5-6|TRBD2|TRBJ2-5
CASTFGLAGRETQYF
TGTGCCAGCACCTTCGGACTAGCGGGGCGAGAGACCCAGTACTTC
>.|TRBV20-1|TRBD2|TRBJ2-1
CCARDRLAGVREQFF
TGCTGTGCTAGAGATCGACTAGCGGGAGTTAGGGAGCAGTTCTTC
>.|TRBV27|.|TRBJ1-1
CASSLSWGLEAFF
TGTGCCAGCAGTTTATCGTGGGGGTTAGAAGCTTTCTTT
>many|TRBV28|.|TRBJ1-1
CASSQVRQEAFF
TGTGCCAGCAGCCAGGTCAGACAGGAGGCTTTCTTT
>many|TRBV18|.|TRBJ2-3
CASSPDSTDTQYF
TGTGCCAGCTCACCCGATAGCACAGATACGCAGTATTTT
>many|TRBV5-6|.|TRBJ2-2
CASSLRQTTGELFF
TGTGCCAGCAGCTTGAGGCAAACCACCGGGGAGCTGTTTTTT
>.|TRBV7-8|TRBD2|TRBJ2-7
CASSSQRRTSGINYEQYF
TGTGCCAGCAGCTCCCAACGTCGGACTAGCGGGATAAACTACGAGCAGTACTTC
>many|TRBV5-5|TRBD1|TRBJ1-3
CASRQGQGRNTIYF
TGTGCCAGCAGACAAGGACAGGGCAGGAACACCATATATTTT
>.|TRBV20-1|TRBD1|TRBJ2-7
CSASGDRSYEQYF
TGCAGTGCTAGTGGGGACAGGAGCTACGAGCAGTACTTC
>few|TRBV18|TRBD1|TRBJ1-5
CASSQTGKGQPQHF
TGTGCCAGCTCACAGACAGGGAAGGGTCAGCCCCAGCATTTT
>.|TRBV28|.|TRBJ2-4
CASSLKLPNIQYF
TGTGCCAGCAGTTTAAAGCTCCCAAACATTCAGTACTTC
>.|TRBV2|.|TRBJ2-3
CASSDSELSTDTQYF
TGTGCCAGCAGTGACTCCGAACTCAGCACAGATACGCAGTATTTT
>.|TRBV5-1|.|TRBJ2-5
CASSLVDRLQETQYF
TGCGCCAGCAGCTTGGTTGACCGATTACAAGAGACCCAGTACTTC
>few|TRBV29-1|TRBD2|TRBJ2-5
CSVEAVPGLAGVIQETQYF
TGCAGCGTTGAAGCGGTTCCGGGACTAGCGGGGGTGATCCAAGAGACCCAGTACTTC
>many|TRBV5-1|TRBD2|TRBJ2-1
CASSSGLVAYNEQFF
TGCGCCAGCAGCTCTGGACTAGTTGCCTACAATGAGCAGTTCTTC
>many|TRBV4-2|.|TRBJ2-7
CASSQEEADSSYEQYF
TGTGCCAGCAGCCAAGAGGAAGCGGACAGCTCCTACGAGCAGTACTTC
>many|TRBV27|.|TRBJ2-5
CASSLRHQETQYF
TGTGCCAGCAGTTTAAGGCATCAAGAGACCCAGTACTTC
>.|TRBV10-3|.|TRBJ1-5
CAISESGMGVSNQPQHF
TGTGCCATCAGTGAGTCGGGGATGGGTGTTTCCAATCAGCCCCAGCATTTT
>.|TRBV6-1|TRBD1|TRBJ2-4
CASSRGQGIWNIQYF
TGTGCCAGCAGCCGCGGACAGGGGATATGGAACATTCAGTACTTC
>few|TRBV5-6|.|TRBJ1-1
CASRRGVSAEAFF
TGTGCCAGCAGGCGAGGGGTTAGCGCTGAAGCTTTCTTT
>.|TRBV14|.|TRBJ1-6
CASSQRAAGSPLHF
TGTGCCAGCAGCCAACGGGCCGCGGGTTCACCCCTCCACTTT
>.|TRBV5-6|.|TRBJ2-7
CASSRGTDNYEQYF
TGTGCCAGCAGCCGGGGGACAGACAACTACGAGCAGTACTTC
>few|TRBV4-3|TRBD1|TRBJ2-2
CASSPSWQGAYTGELFF
TGCGCCAGCAGCCCTTCTTGGCAGGGGGCGTACACCGGGGAGCTGTTTTTT
>few|TRBV12-3/TRBV12-4|TRBD1|TRBJ2-7
CASSLVEQGFHEQYF
TGTGCCAGCAGTTTAGTAGAACAGGGGTTCCACGAGCAGTACTTC
>many|TRBV11-2|TRBD2|TRBJ2-1
CASSLVTSGIRSAEQFF
TGTGCCAGCAGCTTAGTTACTAGCGGGATTAGGTCTGCGGAGCAGTTCTTC
>many|TRBV7-3|.|TRBJ1-1
CASSLTRGTEAFF
TGTGCCAGCAGCTTAACGAGGGGAACTGAAGCTTTCTTT
>.|TRBV4-1|.|TRBJ1-5
CASSQVWGYNQPQHF
TGCGCCAGCAGCCAAGTATGGGGATACAATCAGCCCCAGCATTTT
>.|TRBV6-2/TRBV6-3|.|TRBJ2-2
CASSPSERGTGELFF
TGTGCCAGCAGCCCCAGTGAGAGGGGTACCGGGGAGCTGTTTTTT
>many|TRBV29-1|.|TRBJ2-2
CSVDPGTDYTGELFF
TGCAGCGTTGACCCCGGGACGGATTACACCGGGGAGCTGTTTTTT
>few|TRBV11-2|.|TRBJ1-5
CASSLDRSSGPQHF
TGTGCCAGCAGCTTAGATCGAAGCTCCGGGCCCCAGCATTTT
>.|TRBV6-5|.|TRBJ1-1
CASINRENTEAFF
TGTGCCAGCATTAACCGGGAGAACACTGAAGCTTTCTTT
>.|TRBV20-1|.|TRBJ2-2
CSASGRVAGELFF
TGCAGTGCTAGCGGCAGGGTGGCCGGGGAGCTGTTTTTT
>.|TRBV5-1|TRBD1|TRBJ2-1
CASSLDGQGYNEQFF
TGCGCCAGCAGCTTGGACGGACAGGGGTACAATGAGCAGTTCTTC
>many|TRBV7-3|.|TRBJ2-1
CASSLKGGNEQFF
TGTGCCAGCAGCTTAAAAGGGGGCAATGAGCAGTTCTTC
>many|TRBV28|TRBD2|TRBJ2-5
CASSPHSGGIQETQYF
TGTGCCAGCAGTCCTCATAGCGGGGGGATCCAAGAGACCCAGTACTTC
>few|TRBV5-1|TRBD2|TRBJ2-7
CASSPQSAGLAGGYEQYF
TGCGCCAGCAGCCCACAAAGCGCGGGGCTAGCGGGCGGCTACGAGCAGTACTTC
>many|TRBV7-9|TRBD1|TRBJ2-3
CASSSGQVSTDTQYF
TGTGCCAGCAGCTCCGGACAGGTTAGCACAGATACGCAGTATTTT
>few|TRBV28|.|TRBJ2-7
CASSLIVVGASSYEQYF
TGTGCCAGCAGTTTAATCGTGGTGGGAGCCTCCTCCTACGAGCAGTACTTC
>many|TRBV7-2|TRBD1|TRBJ1-1
CASSGQGEATEAFF
TGTGCCAGCTCGGGACAGGGCGAGGCCACTGAAGCTTTCTTT
>.|TRBV7-9|.|TRBJ1-3
CASSLGPPSGNTIYF
TGTGCCAGCAGCTTGGGACCACCCTCTGGAAACACCATATATTTT
>few|TRBV7-3|.|TRBJ2-1
CASSLGASENNEQFF
TGTGCCAGCAGCTTAGGCGCTAGCGAAAACAATGAGCAGTTCTTC
>few|TRBV19|.|TRBJ2-1
CASMGGLTGYYNEQFF
TGTGCCAGTATGGGGGGGCTAACAGGTTACTACAATGAGCAGTTCTTC
>many|TRBV29-1|TRBD1|TRBJ2-7
CSVATGGFNEQYF
TGCAGCGTTGCTACAGGGGGCTTTAACGAGCAGTACTTC
>few|TRBV4-2|.|TRBJ2-1
CASSQATSGNEQFF
TGTGCCAGCAGCCAAGCAACTAGTGGCAATGAGCAGTTCTTC
>.|TRBV7-8|TRBD1|TRBJ2-3
CASSYWTGGTDTQYF
TGTGCCAGCAGCTATTGGACAGGCGGCACAGATACGCAGTATTTT
>few|TRBV12-3/TRBV12-4|TRBD1|TRBJ2-5
CASSPVGAGTGVETQYF
TGTGCCAGCAGCCCGGTCGGCGCCGGGACAGGGGTAGAGACCCAGTACTTC
>few|TRBV18|.|TRBJ2-6
CASSQDGPGSGANVLTF
TGTGCCAGCTCACAGGACGGACCAGGGTCTGGGGCCAACGTCCTGACTTTC
>.|TRBV20-1|.|TRBJ2-7
CSACGTEGPEQYF
TGCAGTGCGTGCGGGACGGAGGGGCCCGAGCAGTACTTC